The rows below give T cell receptor beta chains drawn from one sample of a study of T cells in Graves' hyperthyroidism and ophthalmopathy. TCRdb reprocessed the multiplex PCR reads with MiXCR, giving one entry per CDR3 protein. The data hold fewer than 450,000 distinct CDR3 sequences, with about a sixth observed a single time. Sequencing used blood. These receptors were obtained from a woman aged 25 to 39 with Graves' hyperthyroidism that later progressed to Graves' ophthalmopathy. The CDR3 runs from the conserved cysteine through the conserved F or W. A D gene is named only where the DNA matches it firmly. The size entry is marked missing in some rows and otherwise reads once, few, many or a size class.

D gene: TRBD1; J gene: TRBJ1-1; V gene: TRBV5-5; clone size: NA; CDR3 length: 13; CDR3 DNA: TGTGCCAGCAACGACAGGGGGAACACTGAAGCTTTCTTT; CDR3 protein: CASNDRGNTEAFF
D gene: TRBD2; J gene: TRBJ2-1; V gene: TRBV2; clone size: many; CDR3 length: 15; CDR3 DNA: TGTGCCAGCAGGGTCTCCGGGGCTAGCGGGCTGGAGCAGTTCTTC; CDR3 protein: CASRVSGASGLEQFF
D gene: TRBD1; J gene: TRBJ1-5; V gene: TRBV20-1; clone size: NA; CDR3 length: 17; CDR3 DNA: TGCAGTGCTAGTTACAGGGGGCATGGTTTGAGCAATCAGCCCCAGCATTTT; CDR3 protein: CSASYRGHGLSNQPQHF
D gene: NA; J gene: TRBJ2-3; V gene: TRBV28; clone size: many; CDR3 length: 16; CDR3 DNA: TGTGCCAGCAGCCCTTCGGGGGGCGCTTACACAGATACGCAGTATTTT; CDR3 protein: CASSPSGGAYTDTQYF
D gene: NA; J gene: TRBJ2-2; V gene: TRBV7-8; clone size: NA; CDR3 length: 15; CDR3 DNA: TGTGCCAGCAGCTCCAGGGCAGGGCGACCCGGGGAGCTGTTTTTT; CDR3 protein: CASSSRAGRPGELFF
D gene: NA; J gene: TRBJ2-1; V gene: TRBV19; clone size: NA; CDR3 length: 13; CDR3 DNA: TGTGCCAGTAGTACAGGGTCATACAATGAGCAGTTCTTC; CDR3 protein: CASSTGSYNEQFF
D gene: NA; J gene: TRBJ1-1; V gene: TRBV12-3/TRBV12-4; clone size: many; CDR3 length: 13; CDR3 DNA: TGTGCCAGCACCCAGGTTGGGAACACTGAAGCTTTCTTT; CDR3 protein: CASTQVGNTEAFF
D gene: TRBD2; J gene: TRBJ2-3; V gene: TRBV9; clone size: many; CDR3 length: 19; CDR3 DNA: TGTGCCAGCAGCCCCCGACCGGGACTAGCGGGAGGGATCACAGATACGCAGTATTTT; CDR3 protein: CASSPRPGLAGGITDTQYF
D gene: NA; J gene: TRBJ1-1; V gene: TRBV20-1; clone size: NA; CDR3 length: 15; CDR3 DNA: TGCAGTGCTAGGGACTTTCGGGACAAAAACACTGAAGCTTTCTTT; CDR3 protein: CSARDFRDKNTEAFF
D gene: NA; J gene: TRBJ1-1; V gene: TRBV30; clone size: NA; CDR3 length: 11; CDR3 DNA: TGTGCCTGGAGTGCCGACAGTAAGGCTTTCTTT; CDR3 protein: CAWSADSKAFF
D gene: TRBD1; J gene: TRBJ1-2; V gene: TRBV7-9; clone size: many; CDR3 length: 14; CDR3 DNA: TGTGCCAGCAGTACACCGGGACAGAACTATGGCTACACCTTC; CDR3 protein: CASSTPGQNYGYTF
D gene: NA; J gene: TRBJ1-5; V gene: TRBV28; clone size: NA; CDR3 length: 15; CDR3 DNA: TGTGCCAGCAGTTTATGGCGGACACTCAATCAGCCCCAGCATTTT; CDR3 protein: CASSLWRTLNQPQHF
D gene: NA; J gene: TRBJ1-3; V gene: TRBV7-8; clone size: NA; CDR3 length: 16; CDR3 DNA: TGTGCCAGCAGCTTACTCGGCAGGACTTCTGGAAACACCATATATTTT; CDR3 protein: CASSLLGRTSGNTIYF
D gene: NA; J gene: TRBJ2-1; V gene: TRBV18; clone size: many; CDR3 length: 13; CDR3 DNA: TGTGCCAGCTCACCACCGGTCGTGAATGAGCAGTTCTTC; CDR3 protein: CASSPPVVNEQFF
D gene: NA; J gene: TRBJ1-1; V gene: TRBV5-1; clone size: many; CDR3 length: 14; CDR3 DNA: TGCGCCAGCAGCCCTTGGACAGAGAACACTGAAGCTTTCTTT; CDR3 protein: CASSPWTENTEAFF
D gene: NA; J gene: TRBJ2-1; V gene: TRBV28; clone size: NA; CDR3 length: 12; CDR3 DNA: TGTGCCAGCAGTTTTTACTTCAATGAGCAGTTCTTC; CDR3 protein: CASSFYFNEQFF
D gene: NA; J gene: TRBJ2-1; V gene: TRBV4-1; clone size: few; CDR3 length: 16; CDR3 DNA: TGCGCCAGCAGCCAAGATGGGAATTTAGATTACAATGAGCAGTTCTTC; CDR3 protein: CASSQDGNLDYNEQFF
D gene: TRBD2; J gene: TRBJ2-1; V gene: TRBV6-2/TRBV6-3; clone size: NA; CDR3 length: 14; CDR3 DNA: TGTGCCAGCAGCTGGACTAGCGGGATGAATGAGCAGTTCTTC; CDR3 protein: CASSWTSGMNEQFF
D gene: TRBD1; J gene: TRBJ2-5; V gene: TRBV10-2; clone size: many; CDR3 length: 13; CDR3 DNA: TGCGCCAGCAGGAGACAGGGGGAAGAGACCCAGTACTTC; CDR3 protein: CASRRQGEETQYF
D gene: NA; J gene: TRBJ2-1; V gene: TRBV29-1; clone size: many; CDR3 length: 13; CDR3 DNA: TGCAGCGCCAGAGGCCAGGGGGGGAATGAGCAGTTCTTC; CDR3 protein: CSARGQGGNEQFF
D gene: TRBD2; J gene: TRBJ2-5; V gene: TRBV27; clone size: many; CDR3 length: 15; CDR3 DNA: TGTGCCAGCAGTCCCGGGACTAGTCTCCAAGAGACCCAGTACTTC; CDR3 protein: CASSPGTSLQETQYF
D gene: NA; J gene: TRBJ2-1; V gene: TRBV10-3; clone size: many; CDR3 length: 16; CDR3 DNA: TGTGCCATCCTATCGGACCCCACTAGCTCTGGGAATGAGCAGTTCTTC; CDR3 protein: CAILSDPTSSGNEQFF
D gene: TRBD2; J gene: TRBJ2-7; V gene: TRBV5-1; clone size: NA; CDR3 length: 15; CDR3 DNA: TGCGCCAGCAGCGCTAGCGGGGGTGGTTCCTACGAGCAGTACTTC; CDR3 protein: CASSASGGGSYEQYF
D gene: NA; J gene: TRBJ1-5; V gene: TRBV6-2/TRBV6-3; clone size: many; CDR3 length: 14; CDR3 DNA: TGTGCCAGCAGTTACTTATACGAGAATCAGCCCCAGCATTTT; CDR3 protein: CASSYLYENQPQHF
D gene: NA; J gene: TRBJ2-7; V gene: TRBV20-1; clone size: many; CDR3 length: 12; CDR3 DNA: TGCAGTTCGCGGACTTTCTCCTACGAGCAGTACTTC; CDR3 protein: CSSRTFSYEQYF
D gene: NA; J gene: TRBJ2-7; V gene: TRBV7-9; clone size: few; CDR3 length: 12; CDR3 DNA: TGTGCCAGCAGCTTGCAAGTGTACAAGCAGTACTTC; CDR3 protein: CASSLQVYKQYF
D gene: NA; J gene: TRBJ2-6; V gene: TRBV5-6; clone size: many; CDR3 length: 15; CDR3 DNA: TGTGCCAGCAGCTTGACAAGCCCTGGGGCCAACGTCCTGACTTTC; CDR3 protein: CASSLTSPGANVLTF
D gene: NA; J gene: TRBJ2-7; V gene: TRBV30; clone size: NA; CDR3 length: 14; CDR3 DNA: TGTGCCTGGAGTGTATCCCCCGGGATCGACGAGCAGTACTTC; CDR3 protein: CAWSVSPGIDEQYF
D gene: TRBD1; J gene: TRBJ2-3; V gene: TRBV10-2; clone size: many; CDR3 length: 17; CDR3 DNA: TGCGCCAGCATGGGGAGGACAGGGGAAGGTATATTAGATACGCAGTATTTT; CDR3 protein: CASMGRTGEGILDTQYF
D gene: NA; J gene: TRBJ1-2; V gene: TRBV2; clone size: many; CDR3 length: 15; CDR3 DNA: TGTGCCAGCAGTGATAGCCCGGGATGGGGCTATGGCTACACCTTC; CDR3 protein: CASSDSPGWGYGYTF
D gene: NA; J gene: TRBJ2-6; V gene: TRBV27; clone size: many; CDR3 length: 16; CDR3 DNA: TGTGCCAGCAGTTTGTTGGGGGTGGCTGGGGCCAACGTCCTGACTTTC; CDR3 protein: CASSLLGVAGANVLTF
D gene: NA; J gene: TRBJ2-4; V gene: TRBV20-1; clone size: NA; CDR3 length: 12; CDR3 DNA: TGCAGTGCTACAAAAGCCAAAAACATTCAGTACTTC; CDR3 protein: CSATKAKNIQYF
D gene: TRBD2; J gene: TRBJ2-2; V gene: TRBV20-1; clone size: NA; CDR3 length: 17; CDR3 DNA: TGCAGTGCTAGAGGGGGGACTAGCGGGACGAACACCGGGGAGCTGTTTTTT; CDR3 protein: CSARGGTSGTNTGELFF
D gene: TRBD1; J gene: TRBJ1-1; V gene: TRBV10-3; clone size: many; CDR3 length: 13; CDR3 DNA: TGTGCCACCTCAGGGGGCATGAACACTGAAGCTTTCTTT; CDR3 protein: CATSGGMNTEAFF
D gene: NA; J gene: TRBJ1-1; V gene: TRBV5-8; clone size: NA; CDR3 length: 13; CDR3 DNA: TGTGCCAGCAGCTTAGTAAGCTACACTGAAGCTTTCTTT; CDR3 protein: CASSLVSYTEAFF
D gene: NA; J gene: TRBJ1-3; V gene: TRBV4-1; clone size: NA; CDR3 length: 15; CDR3 DNA: TGCGCCAGCACCCAAGTCCCAGCAACTGGAAACACCATATATTTT; CDR3 protein: CASTQVPATGNTIYF
D gene: TRBD2; J gene: TRBJ2-3; V gene: TRBV2; clone size: many; CDR3 length: 15; CDR3 DNA: TGTGCCAGCGAGACTAGCGGGAGGGCGGTAGATACGCAGTATTTT; CDR3 protein: CASETSGRAVDTQYF
D gene: NA; J gene: TRBJ2-1; V gene: TRBV6-1; clone size: NA; CDR3 length: 14; CDR3 DNA: TGTGCCAGCAGCCAACAAGGGGGGGGGAATGAGCAGTTCTTC; CDR3 protein: CASSQQGGGNEQFF
D gene: NA; J gene: TRBJ2-7; V gene: TRBV11-2; clone size: many; CDR3 length: 14; CDR3 DNA: TGTGCCAGCAGCTTGGGGCTAGCGAGCTACGAGCAGTACTTC; CDR3 protein: CASSLGLASYEQYF
D gene: NA; J gene: TRBJ1-6; V gene: TRBV5-6; clone size: many; CDR3 length: 16; CDR3 DNA: TGTGCCAGCAGCTTGGCCTCCTCCGGGACGCGTTCACCCCTCCACTTT; CDR3 protein: CASSLASSGTRSPLHF
D gene: NA; J gene: TRBJ2-3; V gene: TRBV2; clone size: NA; CDR3 length: 14; CDR3 DNA: TGTGCCAGCACTCCCAGGGTGGGGACAGATACGCAGTATTTT; CDR3 protein: CASTPRVGTDTQYF
D gene: NA; J gene: TRBJ1-2; V gene: TRBV6-2/TRBV6-3; clone size: once; CDR3 length: 12; CDR3 DNA: TGTGCCAGCCGTTCGGGCACTTATGGCTACACCTTC; CDR3 protein: CASRSGTYGYTF
D gene: NA; J gene: TRBJ1-4; V gene: TRBV7-9; clone size: NA; CDR3 length: 14; CDR3 DNA: TGTGCCAGCAGCCCGCTCGGAGCTGGATATGGACTGTTTTTT; CDR3 protein: CASSPLGAGYGLFF
D gene: NA; J gene: TRBJ2-3; V gene: TRBV5-6; clone size: NA; CDR3 length: 16; CDR3 DNA: TGTGCCAGCAGCGGAGCTAGCGAAGCTAGCGCAGATACGCAGTATTTT; CDR3 protein: CASSGASEASADTQYF
D gene: NA; J gene: TRBJ2-7; V gene: TRBV6-2/TRBV6-3; clone size: few; CDR3 length: 12; CDR3 DNA: TGTGCCAGCAGTTACAGTGTAGGCGAGCAGTACTTC; CDR3 protein: CASSYSVGEQYF
D gene: NA; J gene: TRBJ2-5; V gene: TRBV2; clone size: many; CDR3 length: 15; CDR3 DNA: TGTGCCAGCATCCGTGGAGTAGTAAGCCAAGAGACCCAGTACTTC; CDR3 protein: CASIRGVVSQETQYF
D gene: TRBD1; J gene: TRBJ1-4; V gene: TRBV2; clone size: many; CDR3 length: 14; CDR3 DNA: TGTGCCAGCAGGGGAGGGGACAGGCGCCAAAAACTGTTTTTT; CDR3 protein: CASRGGDRRQKLFF